The 10 T cell receptor beta chains listed next were all sequenced from one sample in a study of cytomegalovirus exposure and HLA in healthy donors. The PCR had 60 Vbeta and 13 Jbeta primers. Assay: immunoSEQ multiplex PCR; the TCRdb copy retains only in-frame clones and omits some. Here the sample spans about 130,000 clones, 75% to 90% being singletons. Input material: PBMCs. The receptors originated from a man aged 40-50 years in good health and CMV-seronegative.

V usage is TRBV5-1 and J usage is TRBJ2-5; 7 bases line up with TRBD1. The germline V gene encodes CDR1 SGHRS and CDR2 YFSETQ. Unmatched junction bases numbered 14, after V lost 4 bases and J lost 5 bases. This CDR3 is built from 16 residues. CDR3 in amino acids: CASSAPTGVVGETQYF. The CDR3 DNA follows: TGCGCCAGCAGCGCCCCTACAGGGGTCGTTGGGGAGACCCAGTACTTC.

J is TRBJ2-7 and V is TRBV7-8, with no clear D. The CDR3 runs 12 residues. V was shortened by 4 bases and J by 1 base, with 5 bases between the two germline ends. CDR1 is SGHVS, CDR2 FQNEAQ, per germline. The CDR3 region is CASSSVSYEQYF. Written as DNA, the CDR3 is TGTGCCAGCAGCTCCGTATCCTACGAGCAGTACTTC.

The J gene is TRBJ2-1, the V gene TRBV2, with 9 positions matching TRBD1. Unmatched junction bases numbered 6, after V lost 5 bases and J lost 7 bases. This CDR3 is 14 amino acids long. Germline V gene lookup returns CDR1 SNHLY and CDR2 FYNNEI. CDR3 DNA: TGTGCCAGCAGTTTGGACAGGGGTGCAAATGAGCAGTTCTTC. Its translation: CASSLDRGANEQFF.

The chain is built from TRBV6-5 and TRBJ2-7; 7 positions agree with TRBD1. With V trimmed by 11 bases and J by 4 bases, 11 bases remained unmatched. CDR1 and CDR2 from the germline V gene are MNHEY and SVGAGI. The CDR3 sequence is 13 residues long. The CDR3 spells CAGRTGRRYEQYF. For the CDR3, the DNA is TGTGCCGGCCGGACAGGAAGGAGGTACGAGCAGTACTTC.

This rearrangement joins TRBV7-3 to TRBJ2-2; 10 positions agree with TRBD2. With 0 bases clipped from V and 0 bases from J, the junction kept 4 bases outside the gene matches. The CDR3 sequence is 18 residues long. CDR1 is SGHTA and CDR2 is FQGTGA in the germline V gene. CDR3 sequence: CASSLTASGSANTGELFF. In DNA, the CDR3 is TGTGCCAGCAGCTTAACGGCTAGCGGGAGCGCGAACACCGGGGAGCTGTTTTTT.

This clone was counted a single time. This chain joins TRBV28 and TRBJ1-2; no firm D call. The CDR3 spans 16 residues. The germline CDR1 and CDR2 sequences are MDHEN and SYDVKM. Trimming pared 5 bases from V and 0 bases from J, leaving 16 bases between. The CDR3 is CASSPGGMSPNYGYTF. The DNA of the CDR3 is TGTGCCAGCAGTCCGGGCGGGATGAGCCCTAACTATGGCTACACCTTC.

The V call is TRBV18, the J call TRBJ2-1; D may be TRBD2 (6 bases). Trimming took off 4 bases at V and 8 bases at J, with 9 bases between the two ends. Germline V gene lookup returns CDR1 KGHSH and CDR2 LQKENI. This CDR3 spans 12 amino acids. The CDR3 reads CASSQLAHEQFF. The CDR3 DNA reads TGTGCCAGCTCACAACTAGCCCATGAGCAGTTCTTC. Full variable domain (outside the CDR3, taken from reference TRBV18 and TRBJ2-1): NAGVMQNPRHLVRRRGQEARLRCSPMKGHSHVYWYRQLPEEGLKFMVYLQKENIIDESGMPKERFSAEFPKEGPSILRIQQVVRGDSAAYFCASSQLAHEQFFGPGTRLTVL.

The chain uses TRBV7-8 and TRBJ2-7; the match to TRBD2 covers 11 bases. From germline, CDR1 is SGHVS and CDR2 FQNEAQ. After removal of 5 bases from V and 3 bases from J, the junction contained 6 bases not matched to a gene. The CDR3 has 15 amino acids. The CDR3 DNA is TGTGCCAGCAGCACTAGCGGGAGCCCCCGCTACGAGCAGTACTTC. It yields the protein CASSTSGSPRYEQYF.

The chain is built from TRBV5-1 and TRBJ2-6, with 8 bases aligning to TRBD2. V lost 3 bases and J lost 0; bases outside the gene matches: 2. The CDR3 extends over 16 amino acids. CDR1 SGHRS and CDR2 YFSETQ come from the germline V gene. The CDR3 reads CASSSSGSSGANVLTF. DNA of the CDR3: TGCGCCAGCAGCTCAAGCGGGAGCTCTGGGGCCAACGTCCTGACTTTC.

V is TRBV10-3 and J is TRBJ2-2; 7 bases match TRBD1. The CDR3 has 14 amino acids. Germline V gene data show CDR1 as ENHRY and CDR2 as SYGVKD. Trimming at V came to 6 bases and at J to 5 bases, leaving 6 bases not matched to a gene. CDR3 in amino acids: CAISLTGQTGELFF. The CDR3 DNA is TGTGCCATCAGCCTGACAGGGCAAACCGGGGAGCTGTTTTTT.